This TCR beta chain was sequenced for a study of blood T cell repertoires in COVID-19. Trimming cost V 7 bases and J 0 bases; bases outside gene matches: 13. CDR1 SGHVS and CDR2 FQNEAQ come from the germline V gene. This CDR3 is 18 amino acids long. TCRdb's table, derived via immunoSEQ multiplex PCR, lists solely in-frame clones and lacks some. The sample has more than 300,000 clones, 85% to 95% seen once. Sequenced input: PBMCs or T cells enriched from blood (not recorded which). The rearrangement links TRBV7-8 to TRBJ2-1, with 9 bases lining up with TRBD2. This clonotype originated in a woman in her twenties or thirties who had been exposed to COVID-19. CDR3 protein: CASTVSRGGPGSYNEQFF. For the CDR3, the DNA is TGTGCCAGCACGGTTTCGCGGGGGGGCCCGGGCTCCTACAATGAGCAGTTCTTC.